The 23 T cell receptor beta chains in this list originate from one sample, sequenced in a study of T cells in Graves' hyperthyroidism and ophthalmopathy. Amplified TCR beta CDR3 regions came from RNA transcripts. A first-round RT-PCR of the TCR CDR3 used the HTBI primer set. TCRdb re-called the multiplex PCR reads through MiXCR, storing one row per CDR3 protein. The sample includes 450,000 to 500,000 distinct CDR3 sequences, about 22% seen only once; the top ten take approximately 49%. Sequencing was performed on blood. The receptors were gathered from a woman in her 70s with Graves' ophthalmopathy.

The table lists this clonotype with a few counts. This chain links TRBV28 with TRBJ2-6, with a possible D match to TRBD2 (5 bases). Germline CDR1 and CDR2: MDHEN and SYDVKM. The CDR3 has 15 residues. V was cut by 5 bases and J by 3 bases, with 11 bases left in between. The CDR3 coding sequence is TGTGCCAGCAGTCCTCCGGGGAGTGGGGCCAACGTCCTGACTTTC. Amino acid sequence: CASSPPGSGANVLTF. The full variable domain, its missing parts supplied by reference TRBV28 and TRBJ2-6, is DVKVTQSSRYLVKRTGEKVFLECVQDMDHENMFWYRQDPGLGLRLIYFSYDVKMKEKGDIPEGYSVSREKKERFSLILESASTNQTSMYLCASSPPGSGANVLTFGAGSRLTVL.

This clonotype was recorded a few times. The junction departs from the called germline gene at one end, perhaps through a read error. The CDR3 DNA is TGTGCCAGCAGTTTTGTGGGGGGGCTCGGCGGTAACGAGCGGTACTTC. This encodes CASSFVGGLGGNERYF. The rearrangement uses TRBV28 and TRBJ2-7; a possible D gene is TRBD2 (7 bases). The CDR3 is 16 residues long. In germline, CDR1 is MDHEN, CDR2 SYDVKM.

The chain links TRBV7-3 to TRBJ2-1, with 9 positions matching TRBD1. The CDR3 has 16 amino acids. Germline lookup yields CDR1 SGHTA and CDR2 FQGTGA. With V trimmed by 1 base and J by 4 bases, 5 bases remained unmatched. CDR3 in DNA: TGTGCCAGCAGCTTAATCGGGACAGGGAGTTACAATGAGCAGTTCTTC. The encoded protein is CASSLIGTGSYNEQFF. Full variable domain (missing parts from reference TRBV7-3 and TRBJ2-1): GAGVSQTPSNKVTEKGKYVELRCDPISGHTALYWYRQSLGQGPEFLIYFQGTGAADDSGLPNDRFFAVRPEGSVSTLKIQRTERGDSAVYLCASSLIGTGSYNEQFFGPGTRLTVL.

The J gene is TRBJ2-1, the V gene TRBV20-1; 11 bases fit TRBD2. CDR1 DFQATT and CDR2 SNEGSKA come from the germline V gene (reference sequence). V lost 0 bases and J lost 1; bases outside the gene matches: 11. This CDR3 region has 19 residues. The CDR3 nucleotides are TGCAGTGCTAGAGACGGGATCAACCGGACTAGCGGGTCCTACAATGAGCAGTTCTTC. It translates to CSARDGINRTSGSYNEQFF.

This clonotype has at least ten counts. At one end, the junction sequence differs from germline, possibly due to a read error. V is TRBV11-2 and J is TRBJ2-7; weak D call: TRBD1 (6 bases). Germline CDR1 SGHAT, CDR2 FQNNGV. This CDR3 comprises 13 residues. In DNA, the CDR3 is TGTGCCAGCAGCCCGGGACACTCCAACGAGCAGTACTTC. Translation: CASSPGHSNEQYF.

The sample holds a few counts of this clonotype. The genes are TRBV20-1 and TRBJ1-1; D unclear. The CDR3 loop spans 17 amino acids. Germline V gives CDR1 DFQATT, CDR2 SNEGSKA (reference sequence). Between the trimmed V and J ends, which lost 0 bases and 4 bases, there was a span of 21 bases. The CDR3 nucleotides are TGCAGTGCTAGAGATGCACCGCTTAGGGCCTGGAGCACTGAAGCTTTCTTT. It yields the protein CSARDAPLRAWSTEAFF.

The chain combines TRBV27 with TRBJ2-1, with a possible D match to TRBD1 (5 bases). The CDR3 sequence is 13 residues long. V lost 4 bases to trimming and J lost 9 bases, with 13 bases between them. Germline lookup yields CDR1 MNHEY and CDR2 SMNVEV (reference sequence). CDR3 sequence: CASSSLPQGEQFF. The CDR3 DNA reads TGTGCCAGCAGTTCACTGCCCCAGGGTGAGCAGTTCTTC.

This clonotype was counted ten times or more. V is TRBV27 and J is TRBJ1-5; the D gene is possibly TRBD1 (5 bases). The CDR3 covers 14 residues. Germline-derived CDR1 and CDR2 are MNHEY and SMNVEV (reference sequence). V gave up 6 bases and J gave up 7 bases, with 16 bases separating them. CDR3 DNA sequence: TGTGCCAGCAGCTTAGCGGGGGGAGGGCAGCCCCAGCATTTT. It translates to CASSLAGGGQPQHF.

This chain connects TRBV6-1 to TRBJ2-3; no reliable D call. Looked up from germline, CDR1 is MNHNS and CDR2 is SASEGT. The CDR3 is made up of 11 amino acids. V lost 6 bases and J lost 6, with 7 bases in between. The CDR3 here is CASSQLDTQYF. The CDR3 DNA follows: TGTGCCAGCAGCCAGTTGGATACGCAGTATTTT.

This clonotype was picked up a small number of times. In DNA, the CDR3 is TGTGCCAGCAGCGCCCGGACAGGAGAGACCCAGTACTTC. Translating it yields CASSARTGETQYF. The J gene is TRBJ2-5, the V gene TRBV11-3, with 7 bases identical to TRBD1. The V segment lost 5 bases and the J segment 4 bases; nucleotides outside the gene matches: 4. Looked up from germline, CDR1 is SGHNT and CDR2 is YENEEA. The CDR3 covers 13 residues.

This clonotype was seen more than once but under ten times. This chain connects TRBV18 to TRBJ2-2; TRBD2 agrees at 7 bases. The CDR3 length is 15 residues. Germline CDR1 and CDR2: KGHSH and LQKENI. The trim removed 3 bases at V and 4 bases at J, leaving 5 bases unmatched. This CDR3 reads CASSPAASGTGELFF. CDR3 DNA sequence: TGTGCCAGCTCACCTGCTGCTAGCGGCACCGGGGAGCTGTTTTTT.

This clonotype came up many times. The V and J genes are TRBV7-2 and TRBJ2-1, with 10 bases that match TRBD2. The CDR3 runs 15 residues. Germline CDR1 is SGHTA and CDR2 is FQGNSA. The trim removed 5 bases at V and 7 bases at J, leaving 8 bases unmatched. In DNA form, the CDR3 reads TGTGCCAGCAGCACCGCTAGCGGGAGAGGGAATGAGCAGTTCTTC. Translation gives CASSTASGRGNEQFF.

A word on this clonotype: At one boundary the junction diverges from the germline segment, which might be a read error. The chain has TRBV27 and TRBJ2-1; D possibly corresponds to TRBD1 (5 bases). The germline V gene encodes CDR1 MNHEY and CDR2 SMNVEV (reference sequence). The CDR3 loop spans 15 amino acids. CDR3: CASVRQYSSYNGQFF. CDR3 coding DNA: TGTGCCAGCGTCAGACAGTACAGCTCCTACAATGGGCAGTTCTTC.

This clonotype occurred a few times. The chain recombines TRBV6-2 or TRBV6-3 with TRBJ2-7; D is ambiguous. The V end was cut by 0 bases, the J end by 9 bases, with 6 bases between. The CDR3 has 11 amino acids. Germline-derived CDR1 and CDR2 are MNHEY and SVGEGT. CDR3 region: CASSYSRWQYF. The DNA for the CDR3 is TGTGCCAGCAGTTACTCTAGGTGGCAGTACTTC.

This clonotype was seen ten or more times. This rearrangement joins TRBV7-2 to TRBJ2-7; D may match TRBD1 or TRBD2 (7 bases each). Between the trimmed V and J ends, which lost 7 bases and 3 bases, there was a span of 19 bases. The CDR3 totals 15 residues. Germline CDR1 SGHTA, CDR2 FQGNSA. This CDR3 reads CASTPRGGFVYEQYF. The DNA of the CDR3 is TGTGCCAGCACCCCCAGGGGGGGATTCGTCTACGAGCAGTACTTC. Full variable domain (missing parts from reference TRBV7-2 and TRBJ2-7): GAGVSQSPSNKVTEKGKDVELRCDPISGHTALYWYRQSLGQGLEFLIYFQGNSAPDKSGLPSDRFSAERTGGSVSTLTIQRTQQEDSAVYLCASTPRGGFVYEQYFGPGTRLTVT.

This clonotype has a handful of counts. The gene calls are TRBV11-2 and TRBJ2-3; D perhaps matches TRBD1 (5 bases). The DNA end is a closer match to TRBJ1-5, so the J assignment may be wrong. This CDR3 region has 15 residues. Germline V gene data show CDR1 as SGHAT and CDR2 as FQNNGV. CDR3 sequence: CASSSGLVGTDTQHF. DNA of the CDR3: TGTGCCAGCAGCTCGGGACTAGTTGGCACAGATACGCAGCATTTT.

Ten or more counts support this clonotype. This chain links TRBV12-3 or TRBV12-4 with TRBJ2-7, with 7 bases lining up with TRBD1. CDR3 length: 14 residues. J was trimmed by 4 bases and V by 6 bases; bases with no gene match: 9. The CDR3 loop is CASRQTGWGYEQYF. The CDR3 DNA is TGTGCCAGCAGACAGACAGGGTGGGGATACGAGCAGTACTTC.

The chain links TRBV15 to TRBJ2-2; D gene unclear. The V and J ends lost 0 bases and 0 bases respectively, with 8 bases between them. Germline V gives CDR1 LNHNV, CDR2 YYDKDF (reference sequence). The CDR3 loop spans 16 amino acids. As DNA, the CDR3 is TGTGCCACCAGCAGAGATGACCTCGCGAACACCGGGGAGCTGTTTTTT. Its translation: CATSRDDLANTGELFF.

This clonotype was picked up a small number of times. V and J are TRBV28 and TRBJ1-5, with D perhaps matching TRBD1 (5 bases). Germline loops: CDR1 MDHEN, CDR2 SYDVKM. V was cut by 5 bases and J by 7 bases, with 15 bases left in between. The CDR3 sequence is 14 residues long. The CDR3 spells CASSPQGRRQPQHF. The CDR3, as DNA: TGTGCCAGCAGTCCTCAGGGTAGGAGGCAGCCCCAGCATTTT.

This clonotype turned up a few times. The chain combines TRBV20-1 with TRBJ1-2; D remains ambiguous. The length of the CDR3 is 14 residues. V shed 0 bases and J shed 2 bases, with 10 bases lying between them. The V gene's germline CDR1 is DFQATT and CDR2 SNEGSKA (reference sequence). The CDR3 nucleotides are TGCAGTGCTAGAGATTTGGGGAGGAACTATGGCTACACCTTC. It codes for CSARDLGRNYGYTF.

This clonotype was observed at least ten times. The chain carries TRBV20-1 and TRBJ1-5, with 7 positions matching TRBD1. From germline, CDR1 is DFQATT and CDR2 SNEGSKA (reference sequence). The CDR3 spans 15 residues. Trimming cost V 0 bases and J 2 bases; bases outside gene matches: 4. The CDR3 coding sequence is TGCAGTGCTAGAGAGACAGGGTATGGCAATCAGCCCCAGCATTTT. Protein: CSARETGYGNQPQHF.

This chain uses TRBV20-1 with TRBJ2-7, with 9 bases fitting TRBD1. Germline V lookup: CDR1 DFQATT, CDR2 SNEGSKA (reference sequence). The CDR3 consists of 17 residues. V lost 0 bases, J lost 2 bases, and 11 bases stayed unmatched. The CDR3 bases are TGCAGTGCTAGAGAACGGCGGCGGGACAGGGCTCCCTACGAGCAGTACTTC. Its protein is CSARERRRDRAPYEQYF.

V and J are TRBV20-1 and TRBJ2-1; D is uncertain. This CDR3 contains 10 residues. V was cut by 6 bases and J by 10 bases, with 10 bases left in between. Germline V gene sequence: CDR1 DFQATT, CDR2 SNEGSKA (reference sequence). CDR3 nucleotides: TGCAGTGCCTTGCTGGAAGAGCAGTTCTTC. Protein: CSALLEEQFF.